This T cell receptor beta chain was obtained from a study of cytomegalovirus exposure and HLA in healthy donors. Study results and caveats: Information on immune exposure was restricted to one variable (CMV serostatus). In a later analysis, a missense DCLRE1C variant was linked to TCR beta V- and J-gene trimming.

The length of the CDR3 is 13 residues. Germline CDR1 is SGDLS and CDR2 is YYNGEE. The V gene lost 7 bases and the J gene lost 4 bases, with 14 bases spanning the gap. On this clone: What it recognizes is unknown.

Use of 60 Vbeta and 13 Jbeta primers characterized the PCR. Sequencing used immunoSEQ multiplex PCR; TCRdb keeps in-frame clones, though not all of them. This table has around 200,000 clones, 83% appearing once. The chain employs TRBV9 and TRBJ2-5; D perhaps matches TRBD2 (7 bases). This TCR came from a girl aged 5-17 years in good health and CMV-seronegative. The sequencing sample was made of PBMCs. CDR3 sequence (DNA): TGTGCCAGCGGGGGGGCGGGTAGAGAGACCCAGTACTTC. The encoded protein is CASGGAGRETQYF.